The 32 T cell receptor beta chains below all came from one sample that was sequenced in a study of cytomegalovirus exposure and HLA in healthy donors. Amplification used 60 Vbeta primers and 13 Jbeta primers. Method: immunoSEQ multiplex PCR; TCRdb's copy keeps in-frame clones and lacks some. The profile shows about 190,000 clones, about four fifths of them singletons. The sample taken for sequencing was PBMCs. These receptors came from a woman in her 30s in good health and CMV-seropositive.

Details on this clone: One junction end does not reproduce the germline sequence, and a read error may be involved. The chain recombines TRBV7-9 with TRBJ1-1, with D hard to call. The CDR3 is made up of 15 amino acids. CDR1 and CDR2 (germline): SEHNR, FQNEAQ (reference sequence). The CDR3 DNA reads as TGTGCCAGCAGCTTAGGGGCGGGGATAAACACTGAGGCTTTCTTT. This gives the protein CASSLGAGINTEAFF.

This chain links TRBV19 with TRBJ1-5; the match to TRBD1 covers 7 bases. After removal of 7 bases from V and 4 bases from J, the junction contained 13 bases not matched to a gene. There are 16 residues in the CDR3. Germline CDR1 LNHDA, CDR2 SQIVND (reference sequence). This CDR3 reads CASNALQGVGNQPQHF. CDR3 bases: TGTGCCAGTAACGCTCTTCAGGGGGTAGGGAATCAGCCCCAGCATTTT.

V and J are TRBV4-1 and TRBJ2-5; 7 bases map to TRBD1. With 3 bases clipped from V and 2 bases from J, the junction kept 3 bases outside the gene matches. In germline, CDR1 is MGHRA, CDR2 YSYEKL. The CDR3 has 14 residues. CDR3 residues: CASSQGQRQETQYF. The DNA for the CDR3 is TGCGCCAGCAGCCAGGGACAGAGACAAGAGACCCAGTACTTC.

The chain combines TRBV7-2 with TRBJ2-7, with 7 bases aligning to TRBD1. Germline CDR1 reads SGHTA; CDR2 reads FQGNSA. J was trimmed by 2 bases and V by 2 bases; bases with no gene match: 12. The CDR3 spans 17 residues. CDR3 sequence: CASSLYPGTVTTYEQYF. In DNA, the CDR3 is TGTGCCAGCAGCTTATACCCGGGGACAGTGACTACCTACGAGCAGTACTTC.

The chain carries TRBV27 and TRBJ1-1; 8 bases match TRBD1. V shed 6 bases and J 1 base; nucleotides not matched to a gene: 1. The CDR3 loop spans 13 amino acids. Germline lookup yields CDR1 MNHEY and CDR2 SMNVEV (reference sequence). The CDR3 reads CASSGQGNTEAFF. In DNA form, the CDR3 reads TGTGCCAGCAGCGGACAGGGGAACACTGAAGCTTTCTTT.

The rearrangement links TRBV7-3 to TRBJ2-1, with D unclear. This CDR3 comprises 12 residues. V lost 2 bases and J lost 8, with 7 bases in between. Germline V CDR1 and CDR2: SGHTA, FQGTGA. Here the CDR3 DNA reads TGTGCCAGCAGCTTAGGGCAGCATGAGCAGTTCTTC. It codes for CASSLGQHEQFF.

The rearrangement links TRBV7-2 to TRBJ2-2; 11 nucleotides align to TRBD2. Germline V gene lookup returns CDR1 SGHTA and CDR2 FQGNSA. The J segment lost 3 bases and the V segment lost 1 base, leaving 1 base of the junction unmatched. The CDR3 is 16 amino acids. The CDR3 sequence: CASSLGTSGYTGELFF. The CDR3 DNA reads as TGTGCCAGCAGCTTAGGGACTAGCGGGTACACCGGGGAGCTGTTTTTT.

The V call is TRBV7-2, the J call TRBJ2-7; possible D gene TRBD2, 6 bases. Trimming pared 4 bases from V and 0 bases from J, leaving 16 bases between. The CDR3 runs to 16 residues. Looked up from germline, CDR1 is SGHTA and CDR2 is FQGNSA. The CDR3: CASSSFQRGLSYEQYF. The DNA for the CDR3 is TGTGCCAGCAGCTCTTTCCAACGGGGACTCTCCTACGAGCAGTACTTC.

This chain uses TRBV10-3 with TRBJ2-7; 11 bases align to TRBD1. This CDR3 comprises 13 residues. Unmatched junction bases numbered 8, after V lost 9 bases and J lost 7 bases. The germline CDR1 and CDR2 sequences are ENHRY and SYGVKD. This chain's CDR3 is CAIHGTGGREQYF. For the CDR3, the DNA is TGTGCCATACACGGGACAGGGGGAAGGGAGCAGTACTTC.

This chain's CDR3 is CASSLSPGSRHEQFF. The CDR3 DNA reads TGTGCCAGCAGTTTATCACCCGGGAGTAGACATGAGCAGTTCTTC. The rearrangement links TRBV27 to TRBJ2-1; the D gene is possibly TRBD2 (6 bases). Trimming removed 0 bases at V and 8 bases at J, with 14 bases between. The CDR3 covers 15 residues. Germline assignment: CDR1 MNHEY and CDR2 SMNVEV (reference sequence).

This clone was counted a single time. The chain joins TRBV7-8 to TRBJ2-5; D is perhaps TRBD1 (6 bases). The DNA end is a closer match to TRBJ2-7, so the J assignment may be wrong. Germline loops: CDR1 SGHVS, CDR2 FQNEAQ. The length of the CDR3 is 15 residues. The chain's CDR3 is CASTLVGAGDYEQYF. In nucleotides, the CDR3 is TGTGCCAGCACCCTGGTAGGGGCAGGGGACTACGAGCAGTACTTC.

The chain links TRBV28 to TRBJ2-7, with 11 bases identical to TRBD2. The CDR3 spans 16 residues. V dropped 3 bases and J dropped 6; count of bases not matched to a gene: 10. The germline gives CDR1 MDHEN, CDR2 SYDVKM. CDR3 nucleotide sequence: TGTGCCAGCAGTTTTCCCCTAGCGGGAGGATCTGGCGAGCAGTACTTC. Translation: CASSFPLAGGSGEQYF.

The chain has TRBV2 and TRBJ1-5, with TRBD1 as a possible D gene (6 bases). V was trimmed by 8 bases and J by 5 bases, leaving 16 bases between them. The germline V gene encodes CDR1 SNHLY and CDR2 FYNNEI. This CDR3 comprises 14 residues. The CDR3 DNA reads as TGTGCCAGCGGGAGGACAGCGGGAGATCAGCCCCAGCATTTT. Residues: CASGRTAGDQPQHF.

The chain joins TRBV6-5 to TRBJ1-2, with TRBD1 identical over 9 bases. The length of the CDR3 is 13 residues. Germline-derived CDR1 and CDR2 are MNHEY and SVGAGI. The V segment lost 8 bases and the J segment 4 bases; nucleotides outside the gene matches: 5. Here the CDR3 reads CASGGQGPYGYTF. CDR3 coding DNA: TGTGCCAGCGGGGGACAGGGCCCCTATGGCTACACCTTC.

This clone was seen a few times. The chain combines TRBV5-5 with TRBJ1-5; D gene unclear. The V end was cut by 4 bases, the J end by 3 bases, with 11 bases between. Germline CDR1 and CDR2: SGHKS and YYEKEE (reference sequence). This CDR3 is built from 14 residues. The CDR3 is CASSLRGVNQPQHF. The CDR3 DNA reads TGTGCCAGCAGCCTGAGAGGAGTCAATCAGCCCCAGCATTTT.

V and J are TRBV19 and TRBJ2-7; a possible D gene is TRBD1 (6 bases). The germline CDR1 and CDR2 sequences are LNHDA and SQIVND (reference sequence). This CDR3 comprises 17 residues. V was cut by 3 bases and J by 7 bases, with 25 bases left in between. CDR3 bases: TGTGCCAGTAGTATCCCGGCGGCTCAGGGGACGCTATCGGAGCAGTACTTC. This encodes CASSIPAAQGTLSEQYF.

On this clone: The junction differs from germline at one of its ends, possibly a read error. V and J are TRBV7-9 and TRBJ2-7; TRBD1 matches at 8 bases. Germline CDR1 SEHNR, CDR2 FQNEAQ (reference sequence). The CDR3 length is 15 residues. CDR3 DNA sequence: TGTTCCAGCAGCCTCGGACAGGGCAATTCCTACGAGCAGTACTTC. It is translated as CSSSLGQGNSYEQYF.

The V call is TRBV7-9, the J call TRBJ2-3, with 11 bases matching TRBD2. CDR1 and CDR2 from the germline V gene are SEHNR and FQNEAQ (reference sequence). V trimming: 3 bases; J trimming: 0 bases; junction bases outside the gene matches: 8. The CDR3 consists of 18 residues. Here the CDR3 DNA reads TGTGCCAGCAGCTTCAGACTAGCGGGGCCCTCTAGCACAGATACGCAGTATTTT. Translated, it gives CASSFRLAGPSSTDTQYF.

This rearrangement joins TRBV6-4 to TRBJ2-3; 8 nucleotides line up with TRBD1. Germline values: CDR1 MRHNA, CDR2 SNTAGT. The CDR3 has 15 residues. Losses at the gene ends were 5 bases for V and 5 bases for J; bases not matched to a gene: 9. The CDR3: CASSSQGARQDTQYF. The CDR3 DNA sequence: TGTGCCAGCAGTTCTCAGGGGGCGAGGCAAGATACGCAGTATTTT.

This sequence joins TRBV10-2 and TRBJ1-2; 9 bases fit TRBD1. The CDR3 totals 15 residues. Unmatched junction bases numbered 8, after V lost 7 bases and J lost 2 bases. From germline, CDR1 is WSHSY and CDR2 SAAADI. CDR3: CASTRDRVANYGYTF. Written as DNA, the CDR3 is TGCGCCAGCACACGGGACAGGGTAGCAAACTATGGCTACACCTTC.

This chain uses TRBV10-3 with TRBJ2-1; a possible D gene is TRBD2 (7 bases). CDR3 length: 15 amino acids. The ends were cut back, 11 bases at V and 9 bases at J, with 26 bases in the middle. Germline V lookup: CDR1 ENHRY, CDR2 SYGVKD. CDR3 region: CAARGGDPTWSEQFF. CDR3 sequence (DNA): TGTGCCGCGAGGGGGGGGGATCCCACTTGGAGTGAGCAGTTCTTC.

The chain combines TRBV28 with TRBJ1-1, with D unclear. The ends were cut back, 8 bases at V and 3 bases at J, with 7 bases in the middle. The CDR3 consists of 11 residues. Germline assignment: CDR1 MDHEN and CDR2 SYDVKM. CDR3 DNA sequence: TGTGCCAGCCTGAGGCACACTGAAGCTTTCTTT. Amino acid sequence: CASLRHTEAFF.

V and J are TRBV2 and TRBJ1-4; D ambiguous. Germline CDR1 and CDR2: SNHLY and FYNNEI. V lost 4 bases to trimming and J lost 5 bases, with 8 bases between them. The CDR3 totals 13 residues. This CDR3 reads CASSVYWNEKLFF. Here the CDR3 DNA reads TGTGCCAGCAGTGTTTACTGGAATGAAAAACTGTTTTTT.

The gene calls are TRBV27 and TRBJ2-3; the D is unclear. The CDR3 is 15 residues long. The germline gives CDR1 MNHEY, CDR2 SMNVEV (reference sequence). Deletions cut 0 bases from V and 5 bases from J, with 12 bases between. CDR3 in amino acids: CASSLSQTFVDTQYF. CDR3 DNA: TGTGCCAGCAGTTTATCCCAAACTTTCGTAGATACGCAGTATTTT.

In this sample, this clone turned up a few times. The rearrangement joins TRBV5-1 to TRBJ1-1; D remains unclear. Per the germline V gene, CDR1 is SGHRS and CDR2 is YFSETQ. Trimming removed 0 bases from V and 11 bases from J, with 8 bases in between. The CDR3 extends over 11 amino acids. CDR3 amino acids: CASSLGELAFF. CDR3 bases: TGCGCCAGCAGCTTGGGGGAGCTGGCTTTCTTT. The full variable domain, its missing parts supplied by reference TRBV5-1 and TRBJ1-1, is KAGVTQTPRYLIKTRGQQVTLSCSPISGHRSVSWYQQTPGQGLQFLFEYFSETQRNKGNFPGRFSGRQFSNSRSEMNVSTLELGDSALYLCASSLGELAFFGQGTRLTVV.

This chain's CDR3 is CASSWHRGLAYNEQFF. CDR3 nucleotides: TGTGCCAGCAGTTGGCACAGGGGGTTAGCGTACAATGAGCAGTTCTTC. The gene calls are TRBV28 and TRBJ2-1; TRBD1 aligns across 8 bases. Trimming at V came to 4 bases and at J to 4 bases, leaving 9 bases not matched to a gene. The CDR3 has 16 residues. Germline CDR1 reads MDHEN; CDR2 reads SYDVKM.

The chain carries TRBV27 and TRBJ2-7; 10 bases line up with TRBD2. The CDR3 runs to 15 residues. The V gene's germline CDR1 is MNHEY and CDR2 SMNVEV (reference sequence). The junction had 6 bases not matched to a gene; V was cut back by 2 bases and J by 5 bases. The CDR3 DNA is TGTGCCAGCAGTTTAAGTCTAGCGGGAGCCCACGAGCAGTACTTC. Amino acid sequence: CASSLSLAGAHEQYF.

This chain links TRBV6-5 with TRBJ2-5; TRBD2 aligns across 7 bases. CDR3 length: 16 residues. With 0 bases clipped from V and 11 bases from J, the junction kept 15 bases outside the gene matches. Germline values: CDR1 MNHEY, CDR2 SVGAGI. CDR3 sequence (DNA): TGTGCCAGCAGTTACTCGACGGGGGGTTTGGCTAGGGAGCAGTACTTC. It yields the protein CASSYSTGGLAREQYF.

This chain links TRBV28 with TRBJ2-1, with 12 bases identical to TRBD2. Trimming removed 4 bases from V and 4 bases from J; junction bases left unmatched: 5. Germline V gene sequence: CDR1 MDHEN, CDR2 SYDVKM. This CDR3 spans 16 amino acids. CDR3 region: CASSSLTSGGYNEQFF. The CDR3, as DNA: TGTGCCAGCAGTTCATTGACTAGCGGGGGATACAATGAGCAGTTCTTC.

This chain connects TRBV28 to TRBJ1-4, with TRBD1 as a possible D gene (6 bases). Germline-derived CDR1 and CDR2 are MDHEN and SYDVKM. V dropped 7 bases and J dropped 8 bases, with 23 bases sitting between them. The CDR3 has 16 amino acids. The CDR3: CASTTIVGRGGEKLFF. DNA for the CDR3: TGTGCCAGCACCACGATAGTAGGCAGGGGTGGAGAAAAACTGTTTTTT.

The V and J genes are TRBV6-1 and TRBJ1-1; D is ambiguous. Trimming pared 4 bases from V and 4 bases from J, leaving 13 bases between. This CDR3 is 14 amino acids long. CDR1 is MNHNS and CDR2 is SASEGT in the germline V gene. DNA for the CDR3: TGTGCCAGCAGTGGTGGCCCGTCGGGCACTGAAGCTTTCTTT. Protein sequence: CASSGGPSGTEAFF.

This sequence joins TRBV7-3 and TRBJ2-3; 12 bases line up with TRBD2. The CDR3 runs 15 residues. The germline V gene encodes CDR1 SGHTA and CDR2 FQGTGA. V shed 4 bases, J shed 4 bases, and the junction held 3 bases outside the gene matches. This CDR3 is CASSSRLAGADTQYF. The CDR3 region has the DNA TGTGCCAGCAGCTCACGACTAGCGGGGGCAGATACGCAGTATTTT.